In its sample, the clone carrying this T cell receptor (beta chain) was seen many times. The antigen is undetermined. Primers: 60 Vbeta forward and 13 Jbeta reverse. Clones were read by immunoSEQ multiplex PCR, and TCRdb kept only the in-frame ones, dropping some. This sample has 130,000 or so clones, with approximately 77% found just once. These data originate in a study of cytomegalovirus exposure and HLA in healthy donors. Germline CDR1 reads MNHEY; CDR2 reads SVGAGI. Trimming shortened V by 2 bases and J by 2 bases, and 10 bases separated the two germline ends. This CDR3 region has 14 residues. General study results and limits: An analysis done earlier found most TCR beta V segments productive about 87% or about 30% of the time. Cytomegalovirus association was assigned to more than 150 TCR beta chains. The study assumed roughly uniform donor sequencing depth for presence/absence analyses.

Material: PBMCs. This clonotype originated in a woman aged 55-75 years in good health and CMV-seronegative. This chain joins TRBV6-5 and TRBJ2-7, with a weak D call TRBD1 (6 bases). For the CDR3, the DNA is TGTGCCAGCAGTTACACGACAGGACCCTACGAGCAGTACTTC. Translated: CASSYTTGPYEQYF.